This T cell receptor (beta chain) was captured by sequencing in a study of cytomegalovirus exposure and HLA in healthy donors. V lost 4 bases, J lost 7 bases, and 6 bases stayed unmatched. The CDR3 has 14 amino acids. Looked up from germline, CDR1 is MNHEY and CDR2 is SVGAGI. The PCR ran on 60 Vbeta and 13 Jbeta primers. Assay: immunoSEQ multiplex PCR; the TCRdb copy retains only in-frame clones and omits some. The sample holds over 95,000 clones, around 77% seen once. The genes are TRBV6-5 and TRBJ1-2; TRBD1 matches at 10 bases. This TCR came from a middle-aged man in good health and CMV-seronegative. Source material: PBMCs. The DNA for the CDR3 is TGTGCCAGCAGTTTGACAGGGGGCGCGACTGGCTACACCTTC. Its protein product is CASSLTGGATGYTF.